This TCR beta chain was documented in a study of T cell repertoires and Cas9 in healthy adults. The wider study: Characterization of SpCas9-reactive CD4 and CD8 T cells covered multi-effector potency, cytotoxicity and lineage. Overall study findings and caveats: Reportedly, SpCas9-reactive effector T cell proliferation and function were mitigated by SpCas9-reactive Tregs in vitro.

This CDR3 has 16 amino acids. Germline values: CDR1 MNHEY, CDR2 SMNVEV (reference sequence). The germline V and J ends were trimmed by 0 bases and 4 bases, with 15 bases remaining between them. Assay used: immunoSEQ multiplex PCR; TCRdb lists only in-frame clones, some missing. The data contain some 20,000 clones, 91% of them singletons. In regard to this clone: What it binds is unknown.

This chain joins TRBV27 and TRBJ1-2, with D possibly being TRBD1 (6 bases). The receptor was isolated from a human donor in good health. Input material: CD4+ effector T cells (CD127+, CD25-, CD137-, CD154-) from PBMCs; culture status not recorded. The CDR3 DNA sequence: TGTGCCAGCAGTTTATCGCGGGTACAGGGAACCTATGGCTACACCTTC. It encodes CASSLSRVQGTYGYTF.